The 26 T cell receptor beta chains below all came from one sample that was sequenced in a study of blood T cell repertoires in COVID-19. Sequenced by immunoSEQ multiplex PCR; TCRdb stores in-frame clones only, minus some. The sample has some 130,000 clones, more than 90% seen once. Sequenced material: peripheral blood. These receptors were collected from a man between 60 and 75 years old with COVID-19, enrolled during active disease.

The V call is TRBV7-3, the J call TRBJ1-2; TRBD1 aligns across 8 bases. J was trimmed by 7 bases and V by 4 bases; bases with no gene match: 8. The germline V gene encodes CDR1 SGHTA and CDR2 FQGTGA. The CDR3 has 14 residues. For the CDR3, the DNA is TGTGCCAGCAGCTCTTCCACAGGGGGTGGTGGCTACACCTTC. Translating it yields CASSSSTGGGGYTF.

CDR3 nucleotides: TGTGCCACCCAAGAGGGCGGAAGCACAGATACGCAGTATTTT. It specifies CATQEGGSTDTQYF. The chain joins TRBV3-1 (or the pseudogene TRBV3-2) to TRBJ2-3; D is perhaps TRBD2 (5 bases). Germline CDR1 reads LGHDT; CDR2 reads YNNKEL (reference sequence). Trimming took 10 bases from V and 0 from J, leaving 14 bases between them. This CDR3 region has 14 residues.

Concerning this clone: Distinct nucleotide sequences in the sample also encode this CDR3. The CDR3 region is CASKQGEYGYTF. Written as DNA, the CDR3 is TGCGCCAGCAAACAGGGTGAATATGGCTACACCTTC. The genes are TRBV5-1 and TRBJ1-2; tentatively, D is TRBD1 (6 bases). V lost 6 bases and J 5 bases, leaving 11 bases between the germline ends. CDR3 length: 12 amino acids. The germline CDR1 and CDR2 sequences are SGHRS and YFSETQ. The entire variable domain, with the rest obtained from reference TRBV5-1 and TRBJ1-2, is as follows: KAGVTQTPRYLIKTRGQQVTLSCSPISGHRSVSWYQQTPGQGLQFLFEYFSETQRNKGNFPGRFSGRQFSNSRSEMNVSTLELGDSALYLCASKQGEYGYTFGSGTRLTVV.

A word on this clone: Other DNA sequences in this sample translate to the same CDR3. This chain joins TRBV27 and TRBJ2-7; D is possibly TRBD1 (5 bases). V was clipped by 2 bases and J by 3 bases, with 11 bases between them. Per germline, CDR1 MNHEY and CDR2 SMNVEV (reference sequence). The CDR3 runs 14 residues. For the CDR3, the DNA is TGTGCCAGCAGTTTAAGGGGCAGTTACTACGAGCAGTACTTC. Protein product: CASSLRGSYYEQYF.

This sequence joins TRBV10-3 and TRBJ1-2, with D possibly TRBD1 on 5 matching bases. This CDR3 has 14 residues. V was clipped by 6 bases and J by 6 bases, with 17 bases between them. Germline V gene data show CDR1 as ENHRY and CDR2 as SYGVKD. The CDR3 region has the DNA TGTGCCATCAGGCCCCAGGGATCCACTAATGGCTACACCTTC. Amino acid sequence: CAIRPQGSTNGYTF.

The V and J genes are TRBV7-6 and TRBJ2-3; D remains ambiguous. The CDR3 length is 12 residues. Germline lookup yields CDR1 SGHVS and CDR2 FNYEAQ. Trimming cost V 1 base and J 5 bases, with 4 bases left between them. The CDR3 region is CASSLDQDTQYF. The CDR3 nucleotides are TGTGCCAGCAGCTTAGATCAAGATACGCAGTATTTT.

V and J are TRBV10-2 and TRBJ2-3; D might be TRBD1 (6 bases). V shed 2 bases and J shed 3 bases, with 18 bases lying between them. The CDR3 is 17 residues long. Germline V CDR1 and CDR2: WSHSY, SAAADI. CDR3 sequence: CASSEGTGLGSTDTQYF. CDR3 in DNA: TGCGCCAGCAGTGAGGGCACAGGGTTAGGTAGTACAGATACGCAGTATTTT.

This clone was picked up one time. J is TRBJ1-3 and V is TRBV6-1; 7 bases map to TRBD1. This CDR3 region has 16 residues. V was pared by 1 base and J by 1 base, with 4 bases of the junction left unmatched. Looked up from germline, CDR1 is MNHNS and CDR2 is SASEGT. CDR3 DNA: TGTGCCAGCAGTGAAGAAGAGGGGGCGTCTGGAAACACCATATATTTT. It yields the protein CASSEEEGASGNTIYF.

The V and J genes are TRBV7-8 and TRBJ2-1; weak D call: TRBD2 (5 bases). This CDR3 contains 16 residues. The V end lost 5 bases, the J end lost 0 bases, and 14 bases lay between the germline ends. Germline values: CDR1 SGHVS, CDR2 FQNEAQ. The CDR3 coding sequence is TGTGCCAGCAGCGTTGGACTGGCTAGCTCCTACAATGAGCAGTTCTTC. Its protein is CASSVGLASSYNEQFF. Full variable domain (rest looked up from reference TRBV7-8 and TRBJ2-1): GAGVSQSPRYKVAKRGQDVALRCDPISGHVSLFWYQQALGQGPEFLTYFQNEAQLDKSGLPSDRFFAERPEGSVSTLKIQRTQQEDSAVYLCASSVGLASSYNEQFFGPGTRLTVL.

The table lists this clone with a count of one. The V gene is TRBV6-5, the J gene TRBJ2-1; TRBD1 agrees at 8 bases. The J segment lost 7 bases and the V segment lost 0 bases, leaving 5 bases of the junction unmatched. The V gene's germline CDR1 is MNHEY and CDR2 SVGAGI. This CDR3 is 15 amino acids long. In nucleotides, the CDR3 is TGTGCCAGCAGTTACTCGAGGACAGGGTTAAATGAGCAGTTCTTC. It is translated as CASSYSRTGLNEQFF.

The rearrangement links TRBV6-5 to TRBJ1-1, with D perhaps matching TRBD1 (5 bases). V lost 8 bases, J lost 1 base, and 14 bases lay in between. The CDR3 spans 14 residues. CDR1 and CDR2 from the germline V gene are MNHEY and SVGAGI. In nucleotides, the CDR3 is TGTGCCAGCCAAATCCGGGGGTGGAACACTGAAGCTTTCTTT. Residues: CASQIRGWNTEAFF.

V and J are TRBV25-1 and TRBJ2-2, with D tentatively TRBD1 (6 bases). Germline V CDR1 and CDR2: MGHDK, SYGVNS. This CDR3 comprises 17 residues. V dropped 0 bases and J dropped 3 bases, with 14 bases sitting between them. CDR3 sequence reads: CASSEYRQARDTGELFF. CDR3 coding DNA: TGTGCCAGCAGTGAATACAGACAGGCCCGGGACACCGGGGAGCTGTTTTTT.

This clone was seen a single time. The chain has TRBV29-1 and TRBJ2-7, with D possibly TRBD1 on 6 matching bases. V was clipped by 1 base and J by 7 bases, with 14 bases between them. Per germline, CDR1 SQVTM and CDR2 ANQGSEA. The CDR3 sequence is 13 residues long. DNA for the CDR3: TGCAGCGTTGAAGGTGGCAGGGGTGGTGAGCAGTACTTC. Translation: CSVEGGRGGEQYF.

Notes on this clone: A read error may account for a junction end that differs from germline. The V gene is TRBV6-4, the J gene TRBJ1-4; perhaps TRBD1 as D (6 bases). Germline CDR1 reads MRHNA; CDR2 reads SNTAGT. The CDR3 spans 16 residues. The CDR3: CASSYSTGITNEKLFF. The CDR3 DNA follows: TGTGCCAGCAGTTACTCTACAGGGATCACTAATGAAAAACTGTTTTTT.

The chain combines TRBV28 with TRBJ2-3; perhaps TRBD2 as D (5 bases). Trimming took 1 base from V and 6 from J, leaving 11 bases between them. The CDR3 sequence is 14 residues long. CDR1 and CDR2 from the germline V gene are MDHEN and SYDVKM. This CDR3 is CASSLSVVADTQYF. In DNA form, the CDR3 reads TGTGCCAGCAGTTTATCAGTGGTAGCGGATACGCAGTATTTT.

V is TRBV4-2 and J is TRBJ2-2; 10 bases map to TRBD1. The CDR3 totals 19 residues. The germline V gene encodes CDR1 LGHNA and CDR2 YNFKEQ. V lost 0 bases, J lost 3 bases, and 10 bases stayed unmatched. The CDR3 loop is CASSQEGVGQGGDTGELFF. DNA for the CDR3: TGTGCCAGCAGCCAAGAAGGAGTCGGACAGGGGGGGGACACCGGGGAGCTGTTTTTT.

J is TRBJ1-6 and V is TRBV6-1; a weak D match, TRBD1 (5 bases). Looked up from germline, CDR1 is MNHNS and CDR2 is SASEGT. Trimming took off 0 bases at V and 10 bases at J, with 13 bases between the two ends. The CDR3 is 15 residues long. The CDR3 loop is CASSEAGAGRSPLHF. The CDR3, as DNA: TGTGCCAGCAGTGAAGCTGGGGCAGGGAGGTCACCCCTCCACTTT.

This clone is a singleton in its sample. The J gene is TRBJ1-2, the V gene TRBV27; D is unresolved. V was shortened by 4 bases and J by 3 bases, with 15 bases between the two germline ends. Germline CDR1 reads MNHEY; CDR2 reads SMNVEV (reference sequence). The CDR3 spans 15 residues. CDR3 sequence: CASSSHDNPHYGYTF. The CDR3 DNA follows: TGTGCCAGCAGTTCCCACGACAATCCCCACTATGGCTACACCTTC.

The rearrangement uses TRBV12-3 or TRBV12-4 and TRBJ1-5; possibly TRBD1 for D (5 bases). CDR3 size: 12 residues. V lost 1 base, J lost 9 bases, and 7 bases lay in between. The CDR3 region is CASSLVQGPQHF. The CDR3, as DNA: TGTGCCAGCAGTTTAGTTCAGGGGCCCCAGCATTTT.

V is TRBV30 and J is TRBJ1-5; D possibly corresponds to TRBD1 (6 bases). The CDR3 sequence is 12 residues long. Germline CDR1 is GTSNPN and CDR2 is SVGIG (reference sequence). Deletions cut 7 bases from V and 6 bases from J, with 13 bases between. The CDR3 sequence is CASGESSQPQHF. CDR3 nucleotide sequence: TGTGCCTCAGGGGAATCAAGTCAGCCCCAGCATTTT.

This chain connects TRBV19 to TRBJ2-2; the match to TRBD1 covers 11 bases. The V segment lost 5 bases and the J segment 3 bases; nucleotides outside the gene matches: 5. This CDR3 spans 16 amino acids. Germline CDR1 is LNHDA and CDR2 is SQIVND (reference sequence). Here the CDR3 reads CASSPWTGGHTGELFF. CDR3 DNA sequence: TGTGCCAGTAGTCCTTGGACAGGGGGCCACACCGGGGAGCTGTTTTTT.

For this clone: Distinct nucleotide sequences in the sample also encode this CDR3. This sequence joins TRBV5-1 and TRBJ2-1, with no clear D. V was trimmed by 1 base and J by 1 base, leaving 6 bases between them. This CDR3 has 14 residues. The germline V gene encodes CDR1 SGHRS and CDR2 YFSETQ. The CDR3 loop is CASSLPGSYNEQFF. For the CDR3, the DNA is TGCGCCAGCAGCTTGCCAGGTTCCTACAATGAGCAGTTCTTC.

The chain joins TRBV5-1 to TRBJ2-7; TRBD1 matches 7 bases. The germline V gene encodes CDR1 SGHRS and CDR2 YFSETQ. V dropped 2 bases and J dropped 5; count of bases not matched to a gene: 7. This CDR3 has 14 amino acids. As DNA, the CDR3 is TGCGCCAGCAGCTTCCCGGGACAGCTCCACGAGCAGTACTTC. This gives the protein CASSFPGQLHEQYF.

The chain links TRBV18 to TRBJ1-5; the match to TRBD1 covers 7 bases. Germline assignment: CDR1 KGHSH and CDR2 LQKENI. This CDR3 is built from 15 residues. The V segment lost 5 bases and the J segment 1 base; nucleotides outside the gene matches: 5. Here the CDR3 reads CASSFRGQSNQPQHF. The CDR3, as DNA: TGTGCCAGCTCATTCCGGGGACAGAGCAATCAGCCCCAGCATTTT.

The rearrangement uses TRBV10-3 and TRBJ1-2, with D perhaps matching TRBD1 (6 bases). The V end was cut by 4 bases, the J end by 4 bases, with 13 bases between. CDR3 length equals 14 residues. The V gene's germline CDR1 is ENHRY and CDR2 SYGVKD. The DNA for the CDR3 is TGTGCCATCAGTGTAAACAGGGACCTCTATGGCTACACCTTC. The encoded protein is CAISVNRDLYGYTF.

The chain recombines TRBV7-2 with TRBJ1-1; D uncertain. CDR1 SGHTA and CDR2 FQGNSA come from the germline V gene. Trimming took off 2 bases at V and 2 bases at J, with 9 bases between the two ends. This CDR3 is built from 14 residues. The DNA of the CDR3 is TGTGCCAGCAGCTTATTTCAGGAAAACACTGAAGCTTTCTTT. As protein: CASSLFQENTEAFF. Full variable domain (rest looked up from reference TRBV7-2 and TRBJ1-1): GAGVSQSPSNKVTEKGKDVELRCDPISGHTALYWYRQSLGQGLEFLIYFQGNSAPDKSGLPSDRFSAERTGGSVSTLTIQRTQQEDSAVYLCASSLFQENTEAFFGQGTRLTVV.